The 32 T cell receptor beta chains given below trace back to one sample, sequenced in a study of T-cell reconstitution after alpha-beta-depleted transplantation in children. During its preparation, the TCRbeta library received unique molecular identifiers. TCRdb reprocessed the PCR reads via MiXCR and lists one record per CDR3 protein. This table has more than 300,000 distinct CDR3 sequences, about 17% appearing once. The specimen was PBMCs, mostly from graft donor cells, collected 360 days after TCRalphabeta/CD19-depleted stem cell transplant. The origin of the receptors is a male patient between 2 and 10 years old who had a stem cell transplant for acute lymphoblastic leukemia, so the T cells may come from the graft donor.

The CDR3 DNA reads TGTGCCAGCAGTTACACGAGGACTGCTAACTATGGCTACACCTTC. It translates to CASSYTRTANYGYTF. V usage is TRBV6-5 and J usage is TRBJ1-2; D remains unclear. Trimming took 2 bases from V and 0 from J, leaving 10 bases between them. Germline-derived CDR1 and CDR2 are MNHEY and SVGAGI. The CDR3 sequence is 15 residues long.

The chain carries TRBV12-3 or TRBV12-4 and TRBJ2-3, with D perhaps TRBD2 (5 bases). The CDR3 loop spans 16 amino acids. With 4 bases removed from V and 6 bases from J, the gap between germline ends came to 20 bases. The DNA for the CDR3 is TGTGCCAGCAGTTCCAACCGGGCCGCCGAGGGTGATACGCAGTATTTT. This codes for CASSSNRAAEGDTQYF.

The chain carries TRBV9 and TRBJ2-5; no firm D call. CDR3 size: 13 residues. Germline lookup yields CDR1 SGDLS and CDR2 YYNGEE. Trimming left V 0 bases short and J 5 bases short, with 8 bases between. CDR3 in amino acids: CASSVGKTETQYF. The CDR3 region has the DNA TGTGCCAGCAGCGTAGGCAAGACGGAGACCCAGTACTTC.

The rearrangement joins TRBV12-5 to TRBJ2-5; 7 positions agree with TRBD2. Germline CDR1 LGHNT, CDR2 FRNRAP. Trimming took 3 bases from V and 1 from J; bases not matched to a gene: 5. This CDR3 comprises 15 residues. The CDR3 spells CASGFSLAAQETQYF. CDR3 nucleotide sequence: TGTGCTAGTGGTTTTAGCCTAGCGGCCCAAGAGACCCAGTACTTC.

In this sample, this clonotype turned up many times. J is TRBJ2-4 and V is TRBV28; no firm D call. The CDR3 totals 13 residues. Germline values: CDR1 MDHEN, CDR2 SYDVKM. Trimming left V 6 bases short and J 1 base short, with 7 bases between. The chain's CDR3 is CASRGTAKNIQYF. The CDR3 DNA reads TGTGCCAGCAGGGGCACGGCCAAAAACATTCAGTACTTC.

This rearrangement joins TRBV18 to TRBJ2-4; D is unclear. V was clipped by 5 bases and J by 8 bases, with 19 bases between them. Germline CDR1 is KGHSH and CDR2 is LQKENI. The CDR3 is 15 amino acids. The CDR3 sequence: CASSSGPAVGDIQYF. CDR3 nucleotide sequence: TGTGCCAGCTCATCAGGTCCTGCCGTTGGGGACATTCAGTACTTC.

V gene TRBV14 combines with J gene TRBJ1-2; a weak D match, TRBD1 (6 bases). The V gene's germline CDR1 is SGHDN and CDR2 FVKESK. Between the trimmed V and J ends, which lost 6 bases and 4 bases, there was a span of 12 bases. The CDR3 runs to 13 residues. The CDR3 is CASSLTGTYGYTF. DNA of the CDR3: TGTGCCAGCAGTCTCACAGGGACCTATGGCTACACCTTC.

V gene TRBV12-2 combines with J gene TRBJ2-1; the table assigns TRBD1, which was not confirmed against the DNA. TRBV12-2 is assigned pseudogene status. This CDR3 is 13 amino acids long. CDR3 in amino acids: CASRPLGDYEQFF. The CDR3 nucleotides read TGTGCAAGTCGCCCCCTCGGAGACTATGAGCAGTTCTTC.

This clonotype was detected ten times or more. DNA for the CDR3: TGTGCCAGCAGAAGAGACGGGGATCCCTACAATGAGCAGTTCTTC. Its protein is CASRRDGDPYNEQFF. The chain has TRBV2 and TRBJ2-1, with D possibly matching TRBD2 (5 bases). The CDR3 runs 15 residues. Germline V gives CDR1 SNHLY, CDR2 FYNNEI. Trimming took off 6 bases at V and 2 bases at J, with 14 bases between the two ends.

This clonotype was counted between two and nine times. This rearrangement joins TRBV12-3 or TRBV12-4 to TRBJ1-1, with a possible D match to TRBD1 (5 bases). This CDR3 spans 18 amino acids. V was trimmed by 2 bases and J by 13 bases, leaving 32 bases between them. The CDR3 spells CASSLPFGSPGRFFEVFF. CDR3 nucleotides: TGTGCCAGCAGTTTACCCTTTGGTAGCCCGGGACGGTTCTTTGAGGTTTTCTTT.

The table lists this clonotype with many counts. The chain employs TRBV5-1 and TRBJ2-7; TRBD1 might be the D (6 bases). V gave up 1 base and J gave up 5 bases, with 7 bases separating them. Germline assignment: CDR1 SGHRS and CDR2 YFSETQ. This CDR3 spans 12 amino acids. The CDR3 coding sequence is TGCGCCAGCAGCTTGCCAGGGGACGAGCAGTACTTC. Encoded protein: CASSLPGDEQYF.

The chain combines TRBV29-1 with TRBJ2-7; D possibly corresponds to TRBD2 (5 bases). V was trimmed by 5 bases and J by 0 bases, leaving 8 bases between them. There are 12 residues in the CDR3. Germline V lookup: CDR1 SQVTM, CDR2 ANQGSEA. The CDR3 bases are TGCAGCGTTCGTGGGAGCTCCTACGAGCAGTACTTC. Encoded protein: CSVRGSSYEQYF.

This clonotype occurred a few times. The rearrangement links TRBV28 to TRBJ2-5; tentatively, D is TRBD1 (7 bases). Germline V lookup: CDR1 MDHEN, CDR2 SYDVKM. This CDR3 is built from 17 residues. Trimming removed 3 bases at V and 2 bases at J, with 19 bases between. The DNA of the CDR3 is TGTGCCAGCAGTTTCTCGGGGGACAGCAAGTTTCAAGAGACCCAGTACTTC. Encoded protein: CASSFSGDSKFQETQYF.

The J gene is TRBJ2-5, the V gene TRBV20-1, with 10 bases that match TRBD1. The CDR3 is 14 amino acids. Unmatched junction bases numbered 9, after V lost 6 bases and J lost 5 bases. Germline values: CDR1 DFQATT, CDR2 SNEGSKA (reference sequence). The CDR3 sequence: CSARGQGVWETQYF. The DNA for the CDR3 is TGCAGTGCCCGTGGACAGGGGGTTTGGGAGACCCAGTACTTC.

The chain uses TRBV15 and TRBJ2-7; no firm D call. This CDR3 has 14 residues. V gave up 0 bases and J gave up 2 bases, with 8 bases separating them. Germline CDR1 LNHNV, CDR2 YYDKDF (reference sequence). The CDR3 DNA is TGTGCCACCAGCAGAGAGACCAACGCCTACGAGCAGTACTTC. Its translation: CATSRETNAYEQYF.

This clonotype came up a few times. V usage is TRBV27 and J usage is TRBJ2-6; no reliable D call. There are 15 residues in the CDR3. The ends were cut back, 3 bases at V and 0 bases at J, with 6 bases in the middle. Germline loops: CDR1 MNHEY, CDR2 SMNVEV (reference sequence). Here the CDR3 reads CASSFSTSGANVLTF. The CDR3 DNA reads as TGTGCCAGCAGTTTTAGTACCTCTGGGGCCAACGTCCTGACTTTC.

There are a few counts of this clonotype. V and J are TRBV7-8 and TRBJ2-1; TRBD2 matches 7 bases. Germline values: CDR1 SGHVS, CDR2 FQNEAQ. Trimming removed 2 bases from V and 7 bases from J; junction bases left unmatched: 14. This CDR3 contains 17 residues. For the CDR3, the DNA is TGTGCCAGCAGCTTAATCGGGTCCCCGGGAGGTTATAATGAGCAGTTCTTC. Translated, it gives CASSLIGSPGGYNEQFF. The full variable domain, its missing parts supplied by reference TRBV7-8 and TRBJ2-1, is GAGVSQSPRYKVAKRGQDVALRCDPISGHVSLFWYQQALGQGPEFLTYFQNEAQLDKSGLPSDRFFAERPEGSVSTLKIQRTQQEDSAVYLCASSLIGSPGGYNEQFFGPGTRLTVL.

The rearrangement links TRBV7-3 to TRBJ1-1; possibly TRBD1 for D (6 bases). This CDR3 has 14 amino acids. V lost 5 bases and J lost 6, with 16 bases in between. The V gene's germline CDR1 is SGHTA and CDR2 FQGTGA. CDR3 nucleotides: TGTGCCAGCAGCCCGTCCCAGGGGTACGCTGAAGCTTTCTTT. It specifies CASSPSQGYAEAFF.

The V gene is TRBV30, the J gene TRBJ2-3; 7 bases line up with TRBD2. J lost 6 bases, V lost 0 bases, and 3 bases had no gene match. The V gene's germline CDR1 is GTSNPN and CDR2 SVGIG (reference sequence). The CDR3 contains 13 residues. Written as DNA, the CDR3 is TGTGCCTGGAGTGTAATCGGGAGGGATACGCAGTATTTT. Protein: CAWSVIGRDTQYF.

This clonotype was seen many times. The chain combines TRBV4-1 with TRBJ2-1; D perhaps matches TRBD1 (6 bases). Trimming cost V 0 bases and J 10 bases, with 25 bases left between them. Germline V CDR1 and CDR2: MGHRA, YSYEKL. This CDR3 is 18 amino acids long. The chain's CDR3 is CASSQDIADSLHPREQFF. As DNA, the CDR3 is TGCGCCAGCAGCCAAGATATCGCGGACAGCCTCCACCCCAGAGAGCAGTTCTTC.

This clonotype was detected only a few times. V is TRBV12-3 or TRBV12-4 and J is TRBJ1-1, with TRBD1 as a possible D gene (6 bases). The germline V and J ends were trimmed by 5 bases and 8 bases, with 9 bases remaining between them. The CDR3 runs 11 residues. The CDR3 DNA is TGTGCCAGCAGTCCCCAGGGGGAAGCTTTCTTT. It encodes CASSPQGEAFF.

The genes are TRBV6-2 or TRBV6-3 and TRBJ1-1; the D gene is possibly TRBD1 (5 bases). Per the germline V gene, CDR1 is MNHEY and CDR2 is SVGEGT. The V end lost 6 bases, the J end lost 0 bases, and 14 bases lay between the germline ends. This CDR3 contains 15 residues. CDR3 region: CASRDGRALNTEAFF. The CDR3 DNA reads as TGTGCCAGCAGGGACGGCAGGGCGCTGAACACTGAAGCTTTCTTT.

Only a few counts were recorded for this clonotype. The chain carries TRBV12-3 or TRBV12-4 and TRBJ1-1, with 7 positions matching TRBD1. The trim removed 6 bases at V and 3 bases at J, leaving 13 bases unmatched. The CDR3 has 16 amino acids. CDR3 sequence (DNA): TGTGCCAGCAGCCTTAGGAGGTCCAGGGGGGACACTGAAGCTTTCTTT. Protein product: CASSLRRSRGDTEAFF.

This sequence joins TRBV4-2 and TRBJ2-7, with 10 nucleotides matching TRBD2. CDR3 length: 14 residues. CDR1 is LGHNA, CDR2 YNFKEQ, per germline. V lost 1 base to trimming and J lost 9 bases; unmatched junction nucleotides: 6. Written as DNA, the CDR3 is TGTGCCAGCAGCCAAGTTAGTCTAGCGGGAGTGCAGTACTTC. Translation gives CASSQVSLAGVQYF.

This clonotype was recorded at least ten times. The chain has TRBV9 and TRBJ2-1; D possibly uses TRBD1 or TRBD2 (5 bases each). V was pared by 4 bases and J by 6 bases, with 14 bases between. Germline V gives CDR1 SGDLS, CDR2 YYNGEE. The CDR3 spans 14 residues. CDR3 DNA sequence: TGTGCCAGCAGCTCCCACGGGGACGGCAATGAGCAGTTCTTC. The encoded protein is CASSSHGDGNEQFF.

The genes are TRBV6-1 and TRBJ2-3; the D is unclear. The V end was cut by 7 bases, the J end by 2 bases, with 16 bases between. CDR1 and CDR2 (germline): MNHNS, SASEGT. The CDR3 consists of 15 residues. The CDR3 reads CASNNGLIDTDTQYF. CDR3 DNA sequence: TGTGCCAGCAATAATGGGCTAATAGACACAGATACGCAGTATTTT.

There are a few counts of this clonotype. V is TRBV7-3 and J is TRBJ2-5; 9 bases match TRBD2. V was pared by 5 bases and J by 3 bases, with 4 bases of the junction left unmatched. Germline CDR1 SGHTA, CDR2 FQGTGA. The CDR3 extends over 14 amino acids. The CDR3 region is CASSASGIEETQYF. The DNA for the CDR3 is TGTGCCAGCAGCGCTAGCGGGATTGAAGAGACCCAGTACTTC. Full variable domain (outside the CDR3, taken from reference TRBV7-3 and TRBJ2-5): GAGVSQTPSNKVTEKGKYVELRCDPISGHTALYWYRQSLGQGPEFLIYFQGTGAADDSGLPNDRFFAVRPEGSVSTLKIQRTERGDSAVYLCASSASGIEETQYFGPGTRLLVL.

The chain has TRBV6-5 and TRBJ2-2, with TRBD2 matching over 7 bases. This CDR3 is 16 amino acids long. Losses at the gene ends were 0 bases for V and 7 bases for J; bases not matched to a gene: 8. In germline, CDR1 is MNHEY, CDR2 SVGAGI. CDR3 residues: CASSYSSEGGSGELFF. The CDR3 DNA sequence: TGTGCCAGCAGTTACTCGTCCGAGGGAGGGAGCGGGGAGCTGTTTTTT.

This chain links TRBV30 with TRBJ2-7, with D possibly being TRBD1 or TRBD2 (5 bases each). Germline-derived CDR1 and CDR2 are GTSNPN and SVGIG (reference sequence). V was clipped by 2 bases and J by 5 bases, with 13 bases between them. The CDR3 consists of 13 residues. In nucleotides, the CDR3 is TGTGCCTGGAGTCGGCAGGGACCCCACGAGCAGTACTTC. Translating it yields CAWSRQGPHEQYF.

The sample holds a few counts of this clonotype. The CDR3 sequence is CASSFGAKTGNTIYF. As DNA, the CDR3 is TGTGCCAGCAGCTTCGGAGCGAAAACTGGAAACACCATATATTTT. The chain carries TRBV5-4 and TRBJ1-3; D remains unclear. Germline loops: CDR1 SGHNT, CDR2 YYREEE (reference sequence). Trimming removed 2 bases at V and 2 bases at J, with 11 bases between. This CDR3 contains 15 residues.

This clonotype was counted at least ten times. The V and J genes are TRBV7-2 and TRBJ2-3; the D is unclear. Trimming removed 1 base from V and 3 bases from J, with 8 bases in between. This CDR3 has 14 residues. CDR1 and CDR2 (germline): SGHTA, FQGNSA. CDR3 in amino acids: CASSLEGLTDTQYF. CDR3 bases: TGTGCCAGCAGCTTAGAAGGGCTGACAGATACGCAGTATTTT.

This clonotype was picked up many times. The gene calls are TRBV5-5 and TRBJ1-3; possibly TRBD1 for D (5 bases). Germline values: CDR1 SGHKS, CDR2 YYEKEE (reference sequence). The length of the CDR3 is 17 residues. The V gene lost 3 bases and the J gene lost 0 bases, with 16 bases spanning the gap. The CDR3 spells CASSYYSGGFSGNTIYF. DNA for the CDR3: TGTGCCAGCAGCTACTACTCTGGGGGATTCTCTGGAAACACCATATATTTT.